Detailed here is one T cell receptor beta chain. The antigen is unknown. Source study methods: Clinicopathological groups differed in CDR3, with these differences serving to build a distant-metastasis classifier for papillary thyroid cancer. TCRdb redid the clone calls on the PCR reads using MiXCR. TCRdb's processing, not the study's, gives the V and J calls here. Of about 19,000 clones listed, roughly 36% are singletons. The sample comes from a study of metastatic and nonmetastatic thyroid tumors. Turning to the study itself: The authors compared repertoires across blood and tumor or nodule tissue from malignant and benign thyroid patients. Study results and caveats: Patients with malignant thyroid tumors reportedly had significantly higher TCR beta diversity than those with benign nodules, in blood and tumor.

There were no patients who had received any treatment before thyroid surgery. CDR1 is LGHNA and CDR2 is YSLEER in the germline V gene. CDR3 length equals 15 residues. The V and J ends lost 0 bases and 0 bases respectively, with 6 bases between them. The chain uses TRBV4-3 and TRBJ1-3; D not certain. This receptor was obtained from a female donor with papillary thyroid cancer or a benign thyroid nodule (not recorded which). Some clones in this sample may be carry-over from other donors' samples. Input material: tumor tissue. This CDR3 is CASSQEASSGNTIYF. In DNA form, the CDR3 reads TGCGCCAGCAGCCAAGAGGCTAGCTCTGGAAACACCATATATTTT.